The 9 T cell receptor beta chains listed next were all sequenced from one sample in a study of shared T cell receptors in the human thymus. The protocol was immunoSEQ multiplex PCR, while the TCRdb copy is restricted to in-frame clones and leaves out a portion. The sample consists of more than 550,000 clones, approximately 85% of them appearing once. Separately, the same data were catalogued under a study of human thymus T cells.

Sequencing was done on a sample of thymocytes. All receptors derive from a girl under three years old with a congenital heart defect.

CDR3 nucleotides: TGTGCCAGCAGTCCGGGACAGGACTATGGCTACACCTTC. It yields the protein CASSPGQDYGYTF. The rearrangement joins TRBV6-6 to TRBJ1-2, with 8 bases matching TRBD1. V lost 5 bases and J lost 3; bases outside the gene matches: 2. CDR1 is MNHNY, CDR2 SVGAGI, per germline (reference sequence). This CDR3 region has 13 residues.

The chain employs TRBV11-2 and TRBJ1-1; no clear D gene. The V gene's germline CDR1 is SGHAT and CDR2 FQNNGV. V lost 5 bases, J lost 4 bases, and 26 bases lay in between. This CDR3 spans 18 amino acids. Here the CDR3 reads CASSNIRKLGRRPTEAFF. The CDR3, as DNA: TGTGCCAGCAGCAACATTAGAAAGCTTGGCAGGCGACCCACTGAAGCTTTCTTT.

The chain couples TRBV5-1 to TRBJ2-2; 14 positions match TRBD2. CDR3 length: 18 residues. Trimming at V came to 3 bases and at J to 6 bases, leaving 10 bases not matched to a gene. Germline lookup yields CDR1 SGHRS and CDR2 YFSETQ. CDR3 nucleotide sequence: TGCGCCAGCAGCTCCGCGAGACTAGCGGGGGGGCGTTCCGGGGAGCTGTTTTTT. This encodes CASSSARLAGGRSGELFF.

This clone has only a few counts. The V and J genes are TRBV5-6 and TRBJ1-2, with 8 bases matching TRBD1. CDR1 and CDR2 (germline): SGHDT, YYEEEE. There are 16 residues in the CDR3. V was pared by 1 base and J by 4 bases, with 9 bases of the junction left unmatched. The CDR3 DNA reads as TGTGCCAGCAGCTTGCCCCCCCAAGACAGGGGCTATGGCTACACCTTC. Its translation is CASSLPPQDRGYGYTF.

J is TRBJ1-1 and V is TRBV28; D unresolved. Trimming removed 5 bases at V and 2 bases at J, with 18 bases between. This CDR3 has 16 residues. Germline values: CDR1 MDHEN, CDR2 SYDVKM. DNA of the CDR3: TGTGCCAGCAGTCCCCCGTTAGGCGGAAATAACACTGAAGCTTTCTTT. Protein sequence: CASSPPLGGNNTEAFF.

This clone was found once. This chain uses TRBV10-3 with TRBJ2-2, with D uncertain. Trimming removed 2 bases from V and 6 bases from J, with 4 bases in between. Germline lookup yields CDR1 ENHRY and CDR2 SYGVKD. The CDR3 is 12 amino acids. CDR3 DNA: TGTGCCATCAGTGAGAGCGCCGGGGAGCTGTTTTTT. Its protein product is CAISESAGELFF.

The rearrangement links TRBV29-1 to TRBJ2-7; maybe TRBD1 (5 bases). V was shortened by 8 bases and J by 7 bases, with 12 bases between the two germline ends. The CDR3 loop spans 10 amino acids. Germline assignment: CDR1 SQVTM and CDR2 ANQGSEA. The CDR3 loop reads CSLLRTEQYF. CDR3 sequence (DNA): TGCAGCCTACTCCGGACAGAGCAGTACTTC.

The chain employs TRBV28 and TRBJ1-1, with 8 bases lining up with TRBD1. Germline CDR1 reads MDHEN; CDR2 reads SYDVKM. There are 14 residues in the CDR3. Trimming removed 7 bases from V and 7 bases from J; junction bases left unmatched: 11. CDR3 coding DNA: TGTGCCAGCATCCCCGACAGGGGTATGCGTGAAGCTTTCTTT. Translating it yields CASIPDRGMREAFF.

The chain couples TRBV7-9 to TRBJ1-1; no clear D gene. V lost 5 bases to trimming and J lost 3 bases, with 16 bases between them. Germline V gene lookup returns CDR1 SEHNR and CDR2 FQNEAQ (reference sequence). This CDR3 has 15 amino acids. CDR3 bases: TGTGCCAGCAGCCTCCTCGGGGAAATGGACACTGAAGCTTTCTTT. It encodes CASSLLGEMDTEAFF.